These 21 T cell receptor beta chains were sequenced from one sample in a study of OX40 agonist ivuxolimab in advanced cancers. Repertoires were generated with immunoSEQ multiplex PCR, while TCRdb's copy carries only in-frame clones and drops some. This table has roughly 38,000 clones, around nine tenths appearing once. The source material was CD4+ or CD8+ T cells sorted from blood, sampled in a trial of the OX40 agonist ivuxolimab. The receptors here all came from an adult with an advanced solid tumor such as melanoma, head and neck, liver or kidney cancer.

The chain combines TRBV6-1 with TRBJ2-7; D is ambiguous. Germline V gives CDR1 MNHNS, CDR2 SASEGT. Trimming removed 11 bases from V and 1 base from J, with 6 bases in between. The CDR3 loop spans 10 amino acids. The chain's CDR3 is CARVSYEQYF. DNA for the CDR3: TGTGCCCGGGTATCCTACGAGCAGTACTTC.

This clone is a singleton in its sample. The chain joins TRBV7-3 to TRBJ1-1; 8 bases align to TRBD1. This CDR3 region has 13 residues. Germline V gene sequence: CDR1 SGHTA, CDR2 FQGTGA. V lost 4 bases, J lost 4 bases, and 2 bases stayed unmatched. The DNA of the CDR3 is TGTGCCAGCAGCTCGACAGGGGCCACTGAAGCTTTCTTT. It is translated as CASSSTGATEAFF.

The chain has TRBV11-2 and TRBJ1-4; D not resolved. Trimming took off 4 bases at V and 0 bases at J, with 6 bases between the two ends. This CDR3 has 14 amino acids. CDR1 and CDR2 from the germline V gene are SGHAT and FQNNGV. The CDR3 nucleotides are TGTGCCAGCAGCTACGGGACAACTAATGAAAAACTGTTTTTT. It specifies CASSYGTTNEKLFF.

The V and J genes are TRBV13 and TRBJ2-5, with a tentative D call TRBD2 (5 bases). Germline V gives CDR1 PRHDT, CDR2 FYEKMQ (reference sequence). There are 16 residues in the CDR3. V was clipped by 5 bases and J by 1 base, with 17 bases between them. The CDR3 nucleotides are TGTGCCAGCAGCCTAAGCGGCCAGGACTCCCAAGAGACCCAGTACTTC. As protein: CASSLSGQDSQETQYF.

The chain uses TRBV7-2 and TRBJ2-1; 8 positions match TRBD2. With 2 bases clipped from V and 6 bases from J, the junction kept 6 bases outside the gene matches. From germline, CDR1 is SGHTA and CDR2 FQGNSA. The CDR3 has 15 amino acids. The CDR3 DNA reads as TGTGCCAGCAGCTTACTCGGGAGGGGCAGCAATGAGCAGTTCTTC. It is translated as CASSLLGRGSNEQFF.

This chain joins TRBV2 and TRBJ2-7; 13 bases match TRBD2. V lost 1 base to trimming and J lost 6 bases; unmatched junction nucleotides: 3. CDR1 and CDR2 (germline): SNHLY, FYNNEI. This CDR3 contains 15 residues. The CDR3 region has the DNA TGTGCCAGCAGTGAAGTTACTAGCGGGAGGGGCGAGCAGTACTTC. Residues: CASSEVTSGRGEQYF.

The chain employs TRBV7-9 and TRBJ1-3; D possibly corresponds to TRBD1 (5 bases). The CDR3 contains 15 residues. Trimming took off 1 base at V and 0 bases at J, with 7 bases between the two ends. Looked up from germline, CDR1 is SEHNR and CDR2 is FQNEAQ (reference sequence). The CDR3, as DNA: TGTGCCAGCAGCTTAGGACAGCGCTCTGGAAACACCATATATTTT. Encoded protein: CASSLGQRSGNTIYF.

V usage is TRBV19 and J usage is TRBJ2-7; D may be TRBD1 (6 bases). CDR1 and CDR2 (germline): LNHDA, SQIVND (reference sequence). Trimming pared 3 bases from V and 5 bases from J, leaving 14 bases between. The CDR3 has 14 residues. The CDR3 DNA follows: TGTGCCAGTAGTATGACAGGTGGGGCTCACGAGCAGTACTTC. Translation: CASSMTGGAHEQYF.

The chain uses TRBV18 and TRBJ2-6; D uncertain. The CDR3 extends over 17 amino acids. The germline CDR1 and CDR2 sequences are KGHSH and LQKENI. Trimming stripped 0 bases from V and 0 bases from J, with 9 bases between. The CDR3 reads CASSPPAVFSGANVLTF. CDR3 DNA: TGTGCCAGCTCACCACCTGCAGTTTTCTCTGGGGCCAACGTCCTGACTTTC.

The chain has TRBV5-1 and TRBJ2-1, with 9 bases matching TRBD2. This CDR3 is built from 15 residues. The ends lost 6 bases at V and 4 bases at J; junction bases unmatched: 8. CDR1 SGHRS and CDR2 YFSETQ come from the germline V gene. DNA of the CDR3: TGCGCCAGCAAAAAGGATAGCGGGAGTTACAATGAGCAGTTCTTC. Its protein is CASKKDSGSYNEQFF.

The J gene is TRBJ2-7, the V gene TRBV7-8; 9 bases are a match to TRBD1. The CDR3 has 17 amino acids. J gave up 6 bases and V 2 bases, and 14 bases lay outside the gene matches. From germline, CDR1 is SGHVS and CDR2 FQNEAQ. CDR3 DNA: TGTGCCAGCAGCTTACCGGGTATGGGACAGGGTCGTCCCGAGCAGTACTTC. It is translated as CASSLPGMGQGRPEQYF.

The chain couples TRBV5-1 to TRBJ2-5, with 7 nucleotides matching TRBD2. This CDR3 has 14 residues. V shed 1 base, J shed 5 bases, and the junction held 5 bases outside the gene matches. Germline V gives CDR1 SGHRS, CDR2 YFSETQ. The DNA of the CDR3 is TGCGCCAGCAGCTTGCGGACTAGGGGCGAGACCCAGTACTTC. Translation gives CASSLRTRGETQYF.

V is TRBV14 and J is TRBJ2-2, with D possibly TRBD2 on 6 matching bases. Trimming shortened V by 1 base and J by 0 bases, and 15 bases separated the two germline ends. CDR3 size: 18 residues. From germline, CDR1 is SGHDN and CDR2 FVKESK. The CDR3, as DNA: TGTGCCAGCAGCCAAGTTAGCCCCAGACTAGCGAACACCGGGGAGCTGTTTTTT. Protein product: CASSQVSPRLANTGELFF.

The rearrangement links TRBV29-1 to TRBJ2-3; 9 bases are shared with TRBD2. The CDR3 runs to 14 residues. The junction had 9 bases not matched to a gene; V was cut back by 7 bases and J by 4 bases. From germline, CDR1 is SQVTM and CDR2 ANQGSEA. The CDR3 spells CSAAPGGRADTQYF. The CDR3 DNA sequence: TGCAGCGCTGCCCCGGGCGGGAGGGCAGATACGCAGTATTTT.

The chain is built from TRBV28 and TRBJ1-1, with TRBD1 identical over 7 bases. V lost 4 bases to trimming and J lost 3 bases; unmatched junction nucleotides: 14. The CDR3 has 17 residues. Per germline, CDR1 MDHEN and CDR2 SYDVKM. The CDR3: CASSSIITGEVDTEAFF. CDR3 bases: TGTGCCAGCAGTTCGATTATAACAGGGGAAGTCGACACTGAAGCTTTCTTT.

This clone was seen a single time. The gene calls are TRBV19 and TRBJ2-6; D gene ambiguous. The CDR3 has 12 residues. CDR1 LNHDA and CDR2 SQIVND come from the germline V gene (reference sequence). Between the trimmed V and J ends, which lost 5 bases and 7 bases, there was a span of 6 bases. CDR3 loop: CASSSGANVLTF. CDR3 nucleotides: TGTGCCAGTAGTTCGGGTGCCAACGTCCTGACTTTC.

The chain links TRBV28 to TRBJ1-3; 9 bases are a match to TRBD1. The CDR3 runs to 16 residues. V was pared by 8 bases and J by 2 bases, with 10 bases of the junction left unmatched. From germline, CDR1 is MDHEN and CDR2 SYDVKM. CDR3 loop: CASAGPGQGTGNTIYF. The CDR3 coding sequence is TGTGCCAGCGCAGGGCCGGGACAGGGAACTGGAAACACCATATATTTT.

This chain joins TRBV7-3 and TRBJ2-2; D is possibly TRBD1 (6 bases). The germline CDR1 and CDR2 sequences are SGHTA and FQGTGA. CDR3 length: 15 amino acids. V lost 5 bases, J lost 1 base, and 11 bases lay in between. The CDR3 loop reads CASSRQVLNTGELFF. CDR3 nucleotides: TGTGCCAGCAGCCGACAGGTTTTGAACACCGGGGAGCTGTTTTTT.

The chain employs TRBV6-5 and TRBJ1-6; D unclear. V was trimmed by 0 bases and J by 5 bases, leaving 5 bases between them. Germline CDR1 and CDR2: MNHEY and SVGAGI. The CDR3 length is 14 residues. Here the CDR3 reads CASSYSANNSPLHF. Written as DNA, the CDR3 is TGTGCCAGCAGTTACTCGGCTAATAATTCACCCCTCCACTTT.

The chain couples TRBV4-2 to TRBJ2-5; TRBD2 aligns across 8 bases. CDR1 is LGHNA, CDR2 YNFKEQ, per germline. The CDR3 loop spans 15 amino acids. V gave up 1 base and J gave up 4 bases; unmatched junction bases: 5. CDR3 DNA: TGTGCCAGCAGCCAAGCGGGGGGGTCGCCAGAGACCCAGTACTTC. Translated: CASSQAGGSPETQYF.

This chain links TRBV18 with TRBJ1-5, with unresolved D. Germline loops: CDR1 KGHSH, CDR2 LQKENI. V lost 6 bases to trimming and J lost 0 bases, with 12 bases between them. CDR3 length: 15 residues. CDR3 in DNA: TGTGCCAGCTCTCCTGGGCATGGTAGCAATCAGCCCCAGCATTTT. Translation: CASSPGHGSNQPQHF.